This TCR beta chain comes out of a study of spatial heterogeneity in lung cancer. Study-wide results and limits: Expanded intratumoral alpha and beta TCR counts tracked tumor mutation counts.

Time point here: sample taken at primary tumor resection. Sequencing of whole RNA from tumor, nontumor lung or frozen PBMC involved no sorting. TCRdb re-called the 5' RACE reads through MiXCR, storing one row per CDR3 protein. The data contain thousands of distinct CDR3 sequences, roughly an eighth of them singletons. Germline V gene data show CDR1 as MNHEY and CDR2 as SVGEGT. CDR3 length: 12 amino acids. V was clipped by 6 bases and J by 2 bases, with 8 bases between them. This clonotype was counted once. Its target is not known. This beta chain is a stray read from a library made for alpha chains; its abundance is not meaningful.

J is TRBJ2-7 and V is TRBV6-2 or TRBV6-3; weak D call: TRBD1 (6 bases). The sequence derives from a male donor with early-stage non-small cell lung cancer. This specimen was lung tumor tissue, taken at surgery. CDR3 loop: CASSDRPYEQYF. The CDR3 coding sequence is TGTGCCAGCAGCGACAGGCCCTACGAGCAGTACTTC.